One and the same sample provided the 8 T cell receptor beta chains below, sequenced in a study of blood T cell repertoires in COVID-19. Assay: immunoSEQ multiplex PCR; the TCRdb copy retains only in-frame clones and omits some. Altogether over 300,000 clones are present, nearly 90% being singletons, with the ten largest covering about 6.5%. Source material: peripheral blood. These receptors all come from a man aged 18 to 29 with active or convalescent COVID-19.

The V gene is TRBV19, the J gene TRBJ2-3; possible D gene TRBD1, 6 bases. The CDR3 is 14 residues long. V was cut by 6 bases and J by 4 bases, with 14 bases left in between. In germline, CDR1 is LNHDA, CDR2 SQIVND (reference sequence). DNA of the CDR3: TGTGCCAGTAGGATACAGGGCAGGGCAGATACGCAGTATTTT. This sequence encodes CASRIQGRADTQYF. Using reference TRBV19 and TRBJ2-3 for the parts outside the CDR3, the full variable domain is DGGITQSPKYLFRKEGQNVTLSCEQNLNHDAMYWYRQDPGQGLRLIYYSQIVNDFQKGDIAEGYSVSREKKESFPLTVTSAQKNPTAFYLCASRIQGRADTQYFGPGTRLTVL.

The rearrangement uses TRBV6-5 and TRBJ1-4, with a weak D call TRBD1 (6 bases). The CDR3 sequence is 15 residues long. Germline CDR1 and CDR2: MNHEY and SVGAGI. Trimming left V 4 bases short and J 5 bases short, with 14 bases between. The CDR3 region is CASSSPTGGNEKLFF. In nucleotides, the CDR3 is TGTGCCAGCAGTTCCCCGACAGGTGGGAATGAAAAACTGTTTTTT.

The V and J genes are TRBV9 and TRBJ2-3; 10 bases agree with TRBD2. V lost 3 bases to trimming and J lost 2 bases; unmatched junction nucleotides: 6. The CDR3 length is 16 residues. Germline-derived CDR1 and CDR2 are SGDLS and YYNGEE. The CDR3 DNA is TGTGCCAGCAGCGGCGGGACTAGCGACTCCACAGATACGCAGTATTTT. Amino acids: CASSGGTSDSTDTQYF.

Details on this clone: Compared with germline, one end of the junction differs, possibly owing to a read error. The chain employs TRBV6-2 or TRBV6-3 and TRBJ2-2; D not resolved. From germline, CDR1 is MNHEY and CDR2 SVGEGT. The CDR3 contains 12 residues. The CDR3 DNA follows: TGTGCCAGCAGCTACTATAGCGGGGAGCTGTTTTTT. This gives the protein CASSYYSGELFF.

This chain joins TRBV4-1 and TRBJ1-2; maybe TRBD1 (6 bases). Trimming shortened V by 1 base and J by 10 bases, and 7 bases separated the two germline ends. This CDR3 is 11 amino acids long. Germline CDR1 reads MGHRA; CDR2 reads YSYEKL. CDR3 DNA: TGCGCCAGCAGCCAAGGGACAGACTACACCTTC. Translation gives CASSQGTDYTF.

The J gene is TRBJ1-4, the V gene TRBV28, with a possible D match to TRBD1 (6 bases). Germline CDR1 is MDHEN and CDR2 is SYDVKM. This CDR3 has 14 amino acids. V gave up 5 bases and J gave up 7 bases, with 14 bases separating them. CDR3 sequence reads: CASSPLGDTEKLFF. The CDR3 DNA sequence: TGTGCCAGCAGTCCTTTGGGGGACACTGAAAAACTGTTTTTT.

The chain links TRBV9 to TRBJ1-4; 8 bases align to TRBD1. Trimming cost V 4 bases and J 0 bases; bases outside gene matches: 5. CDR1 is SGDLS and CDR2 is YYNGEE in the germline V gene. This CDR3 comprises 16 residues. CDR3 sequence: CASSIGTGTTNEKLFF. For the CDR3, the DNA is TGTGCCAGCAGCATTGGGACAGGAACAACTAATGAAAAACTGTTTTTT.

V is TRBV30 and J is TRBJ2-1, with TRBD2 matching 13 bases. The CDR3 extends over 14 amino acids. Germline V gene data show CDR1 as GTSNPN and CDR2 as SVGIG (reference sequence). CDR3 coding DNA: TGTGCGCAGGGGGGGACTAGCGGGGCCAATGAGCAGTTCTTC. Its protein product is CAQGGTSGANEQFF. The whole variable domain, filled in from reference TRBV30 and TRBJ2-1, reads SQTIHQWPATLVQPVGSPLSLECTVEGTSNPNLYWYRQAAGRGLQLLFYSVGIGQISSEVPQNLSASRPQDRQFILSSKKLLLSDSGFYLCAQGGTSGANEQFFGPGTRLTVL.